This TCR beta chain was retrieved from a study of cytomegalovirus exposure and HLA in healthy donors. Clones were read by immunoSEQ multiplex PCR, and TCRdb kept only the in-frame ones, dropping some. Among some 100,000 clones listed, approximately 86% were seen once. The study drew the donors from its approximately 110-subject validation cohort, separate from the roughly 700-subject first cohort. Per germline, CDR1 SGHNT and CDR2 YENEEA. The CDR3 contains 13 residues. The ends were cut back, 2 bases at V and 3 bases at J, with 8 bases in the middle. This TCR came from a man aged 18 to 29 in good health and CMV-seropositive. The sequencing input was PBMCs. The rearrangement uses TRBV11-3 and TRBJ2-7; D is perhaps TRBD2 (5 bases). CDR3 DNA: TGTGCCAGCAGCTTATCTGGGAGCTACGAGCAGTACTTC. Encoded protein: CASSLSGSYEQYF.